One and the same sample provided the 20 T cell receptor beta chains below, sequenced in a study of blood T cell repertoires in COVID-19. Assay: immunoSEQ multiplex PCR; the TCRdb copy retains only in-frame clones and omits some. The sample includes under 75,000 clones, around 90% of them seen just once. Sequenced material: peripheral blood. These receptors came from a human donor in a cohort sampled during active COVID-19.

This chain links TRBV9 with TRBJ2-1; 9 nucleotides align to TRBD2. Germline V gene data show CDR1 as SGDLS and CDR2 as YYNGEE. The CDR3 extends over 16 amino acids. The V segment lost 3 bases and the J segment 4 bases; nucleotides outside the gene matches: 8. The CDR3 here is CASSAQGLAQYNEQFF. The CDR3 DNA follows: TGTGCCAGCAGCGCCCAGGGACTAGCACAGTACAATGAGCAGTTCTTC.

This chain connects TRBV2 to TRBJ1-5; unclear D gene. V was pared by 6 bases and J by 2 bases, with 14 bases between. The CDR3 runs to 15 residues. Germline V gives CDR1 SNHLY, CDR2 FYNNEI. CDR3 loop: CASRYGVMGNQPQHF. The CDR3, as DNA: TGTGCCAGCAGATACGGGGTAATGGGCAATCAGCCCCAGCATTTT.

The gene calls are TRBV5-1 and TRBJ2-7; TRBD1 agrees at 7 bases. The V and J ends lost 0 bases and 6 bases, in that order; junction bases with no gene match: 12. The CDR3 consists of 16 residues. In germline, CDR1 is SGHRS, CDR2 YFSETQ. The CDR3 DNA is TGCGCCAGCAGCTTGGCCGAGGCAGGGGGTTTGGGCGAGCAGTACTTC. Protein product: CASSLAEAGGLGEQYF.

The chain links TRBV4-1 to TRBJ1-6; 7 positions agree with TRBD1. The CDR3 runs to 16 residues. CDR1 and CDR2 (germline): MGHRA, YSYEKL. The junction had 7 bases not matched to a gene; V was cut back by 2 bases and J by 6 bases. CDR3 residues: CASSQLPGTVNSPLHF. CDR3 coding DNA: TGCGCCAGCAGCCAACTCCCCGGGACAGTTAATTCACCCCTCCACTTT.

The rearrangement uses TRBV7-3 and TRBJ1-2; 9 positions agree with TRBD1. CDR1 SGHTA and CDR2 FQGTGA come from the germline V gene. Trimming removed 5 bases from V and 9 bases from J; junction bases left unmatched: 10. This CDR3 has 14 residues. CDR3 sequence reads: CASSPGGQGSSYTF. The CDR3, as DNA: TGTGCCAGCAGCCCCGGGGGACAGGGAAGTAGCTACACCTTC.

This clone was seen more than once but under ten times. The chain has TRBV12-3 or TRBV12-4 and TRBJ1-1, with a possible D match to TRBD1 (5 bases). V lost 6 bases and J lost 5, with 10 bases in between. The CDR3 covers 12 residues. Written as DNA, the CDR3 is TGTGCCAGCAGAAGGGGCGGTACTGAAGCTTTCTTT. This gives the protein CASRRGGTEAFF.

This clone was picked up a small number of times. The chain employs TRBV4-1 and TRBJ2-2, with 9 bases identical to TRBD1. The V segment lost 3 bases and the J segment 7 bases; nucleotides outside the gene matches: 6. Germline-derived CDR1 and CDR2 are MGHRA and YSYEKL. The CDR3 runs to 15 residues. The CDR3 is CASSQIQGAVGELFF. The CDR3, as DNA: TGCGCCAGCAGCCAGATACAGGGGGCGGTCGGGGAGCTGTTTTTT.

V and J are TRBV7-9 and TRBJ1-4, with 8 bases aligning to TRBD1. CDR1 is SEHNR and CDR2 is FQNEAQ in the germline V gene (reference sequence). Trimming at V came to 1 base and at J to 8 bases, leaving 6 bases not matched to a gene. This CDR3 is built from 15 residues. The CDR3 DNA sequence: TGTGCCAGCAGCTTAGGACAGGGGTTATGGGAAAAACTGTTTTTT. It specifies CASSLGQGLWEKLFF.

The rearrangement joins TRBV10-3 to TRBJ1-2; the D gene is possibly TRBD1 (6 bases). Per germline, CDR1 ENHRY and CDR2 SYGVKD. The germline V and J ends were trimmed by 6 bases and 3 bases, with 11 bases remaining between them. The CDR3 runs to 13 residues. The CDR3 region has the DNA TGTGCCATCAGGGACAGTAAAGACTATGGCTACACCTTC. Translation: CAIRDSKDYGYTF.

V usage is TRBV6-2 or TRBV6-3 and J usage is TRBJ2-3; the match to TRBD2 covers 11 bases. This CDR3 is built from 16 residues. Germline values: CDR1 MNHEY, CDR2 SVGEGT. V gave up 5 bases and J gave up 3 bases; unmatched junction bases: 7. This chain's CDR3 is CASSVHSGRVTDTQYF. The CDR3 DNA is TGTGCCAGCAGTGTACATAGCGGGAGGGTTACAGATACGCAGTATTTT.

The chain combines TRBV11-3 with TRBJ2-3; tentatively, D is TRBD2 (6 bases). Germline V gives CDR1 SGHNT, CDR2 YENEEA. The CDR3 runs 15 residues. Trimming cost V 3 bases and J 6 bases, with 16 bases left between them. The CDR3 here is CASSLRTTDGDTQYF. The CDR3 DNA is TGTGCCAGCAGCTTGAGGACTACTGACGGGGATACGCAGTATTTT.

The gene calls are TRBV7-9 and TRBJ2-1; 12 bases align to TRBD2. Germline-derived CDR1 and CDR2 are SEHNR and FQNEAQ (reference sequence). V trimming: 5 bases; J trimming: 8 bases; junction bases outside the gene matches: 13. The CDR3 length is 17 residues. The CDR3: CASSERLAGVGVDEQFF. The CDR3 region has the DNA TGTGCCAGCAGCGAAAGACTAGCGGGAGTGGGTGTTGATGAGCAGTTCTTC.

This chain joins TRBV27 and TRBJ2-1; 14 bases map to TRBD2. J lost 0 bases, V lost 6 bases, and 4 bases had no gene match. The CDR3 loop spans 17 amino acids. Germline lookup yields CDR1 MNHEY and CDR2 SMNVEV (reference sequence). CDR3 protein: CASRSGTSGSSYNEQFF. DNA for the CDR3: TGTGCCAGCAGGTCCGGGACTAGCGGGAGCTCCTACAATGAGCAGTTCTTC.

This sequence joins TRBV10-3 and TRBJ1-1; D is possibly TRBD1 (6 bases). The CDR3 extends over 15 amino acids. CDR1 is ENHRY and CDR2 is SYGVKD in the germline V gene. V was clipped by 5 bases and J by 4 bases, with 17 bases between them. Here the CDR3 reads CAISSRGGVGTEAFF. The CDR3 DNA is TGTGCCATCAGTTCTAGAGGGGGGGTGGGCACTGAAGCTTTCTTT.

The chain is built from TRBV9 and TRBJ1-3, with D possibly TRBD1 on 6 matching bases. V was clipped by 4 bases and J by 0 bases, with 11 bases between them. Germline V lookup: CDR1 SGDLS, CDR2 YYNGEE. This CDR3 comprises 15 residues. CDR3 sequence (DNA): TGTGCCAGCAGCCCTCAGGGGTCCTCTGGAAACACCATATATTTT. This translates into CASSPQGSSGNTIYF.

The rearrangement joins TRBV28 to TRBJ1-1, with D perhaps matching TRBD1 (6 bases). The V and J ends lost 4 bases and 6 bases respectively, with 15 bases between them. The CDR3 runs to 14 residues. CDR1 is MDHEN, CDR2 SYDVKM, per germline. Here the CDR3 reads CASSSQGRSAEAFF. The CDR3 region has the DNA TGTGCCAGCAGTTCACAGGGTCGTTCCGCTGAAGCTTTCTTT.

The gene calls are TRBV28 and TRBJ1-2; the match to TRBD1 covers 9 bases. Germline values: CDR1 MDHEN, CDR2 SYDVKM. Germline trimming cut 2 bases from V and 7 bases from J; bases unmatched to any gene: 5. The CDR3 extends over 14 amino acids. CDR3 nucleotides: TGTGCCAGCAGTTTAATGGGACAGGGTCCTGGCTACACCTTC. Encoded protein: CASSLMGQGPGYTF.

This chain links TRBV24-1 with TRBJ1-1; D perhaps matches TRBD1 (6 bases). Trimming left V 9 bases short and J 1 base short, with 11 bases between. Germline V gives CDR1 KGHDR, CDR2 SFDVKD. The CDR3 is 13 amino acids. The chain's CDR3 is CATSGQSNTEAFF. CDR3 in DNA: TGTGCCACCTCTGGACAGTCGAACACTGAAGCTTTCTTT.

The V and J genes are TRBV10-1 and TRBJ2-3; tentatively, D is TRBD2 (6 bases). The V end was cut by 7 bases, the J end by 9 bases, with 20 bases between. The CDR3 is made up of 14 amino acids. Germline V lookup: CDR1 WNHNN, CDR2 SYGVQD (reference sequence). The CDR3 sequence: CASTPSTRAGTQYF. As DNA, the CDR3 is TGCGCCAGCACCCCCTCGACTAGAGCGGGCACGCAGTATTTT.

The chain is built from TRBV5-1 and TRBJ2-1, with D perhaps matching TRBD2 (6 bases). Germline V gives CDR1 SGHRS, CDR2 YFSETQ. The CDR3 covers 18 residues. With 7 bases removed from V and 6 bases from J, the gap between germline ends came to 29 bases. This CDR3 is CASSTSPAQGGTFNEQFF. The CDR3 DNA reads as TGCGCCAGCTCTACAAGCCCGGCGCAGGGCGGGACGTTCAATGAGCAGTTCTTC.